This is a list of T cell receptor beta chains from one sample in a study of CD8 T cells in Susac syndrome. Each CDR3 protein is one row after TCRdb ran MiXCR on the immunoSEQ multiplex PCR reads. The table has 90,000 to 150,000 distinct CDR3 sequences, 90% to 95% seen once. Material: CD4+ T cells from PBMCs. The receptors were gathered from a human donor with multiple sclerosis. The CDR3 runs from the conserved cysteine through the conserved F or W. Fields, in order: D gene, clone size, J gene, V gene, CDR3 protein, CDR3 DNA. D genes are given only for firm matches. Rows may omit the clone size; those that give it use once, few, many or a size class.

>.|.|TRBJ1-2|TRBV7-2
CASSLAGPGQRGGYTF
TGTGCCAGCAGCTTAGCCGGACCGGGACAAAGGGGTGGCTACACCTTC
>TRBD1|.|TRBJ1-5|TRBV30
CAWSVGGGDSNQPQHF
TGTGCCTGGAGTGTTGGAGGGGGCGATAGCAATCAGCCCCAGCATTTT
>TRBD1|.|TRBJ2-1|TRBV4-2
CASSRNRGREQFF
TGTGCCAGCAGCCGCAACAGGGGACGCGAGCAGTTCTTC
>TRBD1|.|TRBJ1-1|TRBV3-1
CASSQGQGVMNTEAFF
TGTGCCAGCAGCCAGGGACAGGGAGTTATGAACACTGAAGCTTTCTTT
>.|.|TRBJ2-3|TRBV7-9
CASRPITGDTQYF
TGTGCCAGCAGACCCATTACAGGGGATACGCAGTATTTT
>.|.|TRBJ1-5|TRBV2
CASSPEYGQPQHF
TGTGCCAGCAGTCCGGAATACGGTCAGCCCCAGCATTTT
>.|.|TRBJ1-2|TRBV20-1
CSAKEGGAYGYTF
TGCAGTGCTAAGGAAGGAGGGGCCTATGGCTACACCTTC
>TRBD2|.|TRBJ2-5|TRBV4-2
CASSQDQGGTSGETQYF
TGTGCCAGCAGCCAAGACCAAGGAGGGACTAGCGGGGAGACCCAGTACTTC
>TRBD1|.|TRBJ2-7|TRBV27
CASSLRQGAGRSYEQYF
TGTGCCAGCAGTTTGCGACAGGGGGCCGGGCGCTCCTACGAGCAGTACTTC
>.|.|TRBJ1-4|TRBV20-1
CSATGPPAEKLFF
TGCAGTGCTACGGGGCCGCCGGCTGAAAAACTGTTTTTT
>.|few|TRBJ2-3|TRBV10-3
CATTEGDTDTQYF
TGTGCCACCACAGAGGGTGACACAGATACGCAGTATTTT
>.|.|TRBJ2-2|TRBV12-3/TRBV12-4
CASSSRWDPTNTGELFF
TGTGCCAGCAGTTCAAGGTGGGACCCGACTAACACCGGGGAGCTGTTTTTT
>.|.|TRBJ1-6|TRBV6-2/TRBV6-3
CASGSGSPLHF
TGTGCCAGCGGATCGGGTTCACCCCTCCACTTT
>TRBD1|once|TRBJ2-2|TRBV5-1
CASRTGLGGELFF
TGCGCCAGCCGGACAGGACTTGGCGGGGAGCTGTTTTTT
>.|once|TRBJ1-5|TRBV28
CASSPSSDGQPQHF
TGTGCCAGCAGTCCTTCGAGTGATGGTCAGCCCCAGCATTTT
>.|few|TRBJ1-4|TRBV30
CAWSVRRTVRDEKLFF
TGTGCCTGGAGTGTACGGAGGACAGTTCGGGACGAAAAACTGTTTTTT
>TRBD1|.|TRBJ1-5|TRBV7-2
CASSTRSTGSQPQHF
TGTGCCAGCAGCACCCGCTCGACAGGGAGTCAGCCCCAGCATTTT
>.|.|TRBJ2-1|TRBV5-6
CASSSHGTYYNEQFF
TGTGCCAGCAGCTCCCACGGGACGTACTACAATGAGCAGTTCTTC
>.|.|TRBJ2-4|TRBV28
CASSPLELAKNIQYF
TGTGCCAGCAGTCCCTTGGAACTAGCCAAAAACATTCAGTACTTC
>TRBD2|once|TRBJ2-1|TRBV20-1
CSAITSGGVGEQFF
TGCAGTGCTATTACTAGCGGGGGGGTCGGTGAGCAGTTCTTC
>.|once|TRBJ1-5|TRBV15
CATSRDPGGNQPQHF
TGTGCCACCAGCAGAGATCCGGGGGGCAATCAGCCCCAGCATTTT
>.|.|TRBJ2-6|TRBV27
CASSRALGTGANVLTF
TGTGCCAGCAGTAGGGCACTGGGGACTGGGGCCAACGTCCTGACTTTC
>TRBD2|.|TRBJ2-1|TRBV6-2/TRBV6-3
CASRLGLAGLNEQFF
TGTGCCAGCAGGCTCGGACTAGCGGGCCTTAATGAGCAGTTCTTC
>.|.|TRBJ1-1|TRBV3-1
CASSQNQGPGAFF
TGTGCCAGCAGCCAAAATCAGGGGCCTGGAGCTTTCTTT
>.|.|TRBJ1-1|TRBV19
CASTVTANTEAFF
TGTGCCAGTACCGTAACAGCGAACACTGAAGCTTTCTTT
>.|.|TRBJ2-1|TRBV9
CASSVRGDGSYNEQFF
TGTGCCAGCAGCGTACGCGGGGACGGCTCCTACAATGAGCAGTTCTTC
>.|.|TRBJ1-5|TRBV28
CASTLGGQHNQPQHF
TGTGCCAGCACCTTGGGGGGGCAGCATAATCAGCCCCAGCATTTT
>TRBD2|.|TRBJ2-1|TRBV3-1
CASSQDPPGGPYNEQFF
TGTGCCAGCAGCCAAGATCCCCCGGGGGGTCCCTACAATGAGCAGTTCTTC
>.|.|TRBJ1-6|TRBV10-3
CAISDKGGNSPLHF
TGTGCCATCAGTGACAAGGGAGGGAATTCACCCCTCCACTTT
>.|.|TRBJ1-5|TRBV6-5
CASSYSIRPNQPQHF
TGTGCCAGCAGTTACTCGATTCGGCCCAATCAGCCCCAGCATTTT
>TRBD2|once|TRBJ2-5|TRBV10-3
CAISEGTSGAQETQYF
TGTGCCATCAGTGAGGGGACTAGCGGGGCCCAAGAGACCCAGTACTTC
>.|.|TRBJ2-2|TRBV11-3
CASSLGGLTRTGELFF
TGTGCCAGCAGCTTAGGTGGGCTAACGAGGACCGGGGAGCTGTTTTTT
>.|.|TRBJ1-2|TRBV29-1
CSVEEQGGYGYTF
TGCAGCGTTGAAGAACAGGGCGGCTATGGCTACACCTTC
>TRBD1|.|TRBJ1-2|TRBV6-2/TRBV6-3
CASSGTASNYGYTF
TGTGCCAGCAGTGGGACAGCCTCTAACTATGGCTACACCTTC
>TRBD1|.|TRBJ2-1|TRBV30
CAWSPGQANNEQFF
TGTGCCTGGAGTCCGGGACAGGCAAACAATGAGCAGTTCTTC
>TRBD2|.|TRBJ2-3|TRBV18
CASSLRLAGGGTDTQYF
TGTGCCAGCTCACTGAGACTAGCGGGGGGCGGCACAGATACGCAGTATTTT
>.|.|TRBJ1-2|TRBV20-1
CSARAPDSYGYTF
TGCAGTGCTAGAGCCCCCGACAGTTATGGCTACACCTTC
>.|.|TRBJ1-1|TRBV19
CASSLYAGPAFF
TGTGCCAGTAGTTTATACGCAGGGCCAGCTTTCTTT
>.|.|TRBJ1-5|TRBV6-2/TRBV6-3
CASSSPAFGLPQHF
TGTGCCAGCAGTTCCCCGGCCTTTGGACTGCCCCAGCATTTT
>.|.|TRBJ1-5|TRBV13
CASSTRRNQPQHF
TGTGCCAGCAGCACCAGACGGAATCAGCCCCAGCATTTT
>.|once|TRBJ1-4|TRBV20-1
CSARRGDNEKLFF
TGCAGTGCCCGACGGGGGGATAATGAAAAACTGTTTTTT
>.|.|TRBJ2-7|TRBV3-1
CASSQVPVGGEQYF
TGTGCCAGCAGCCAAGTCCCGGTTGGAGGCGAGCAGTACTTC
>.|.|TRBJ1-6|TRBV19
CASTPGTPNSPLHF
TGTGCCAGTACCCCCGGGACACCTAATTCACCCCTCCACTTT
>.|.|TRBJ1-2|TRBV3-1
CASSQDLQYGYTF
TGTGCCAGCAGCCAAGATCTTCAATATGGCTACACCTTC
>.|.|TRBJ1-3|TRBV7-8
CASSLSFVGNTIYF
TGTGCCAGCAGCCTCTCCTTTGTAGGAAACACCATATATTTT
>.|.|TRBJ1-1|TRBV5-1
CASRMDSIMNTEAFF
TGCGCCAGCAGAATGGACAGTATTATGAACACTGAAGCTTTCTTT
>.|.|TRBJ2-7|TRBV6-5
CASSYGQGQDYEQYF
TGTGCCAGCAGTTACGGCCAGGGTCAGGACTACGAGCAGTACTTC
>TRBD2|.|TRBJ2-3|TRBV28
CASSIAGGDTQYF
TGTGCCAGCAGTATAGCGGGAGGTGATACGCAGTATTTT
>.|.|TRBJ1-1|TRBV28
CASSLRLEAFF
TGTGCCAGCAGTCTTAGGCTTGAAGCTTTCTTT
>.|.|TRBJ1-1|TRBV11-2
CASSPLGMLNTEAFF
TGTGCCAGCAGCCCCCTGGGGATGTTGAACACTGAAGCTTTCTTT
>TRBD1|.|TRBJ2-7|TRBV6-6
CASREGQGLYEQYF
TGTGCCAGCAGGGAGGGACAGGGGTTATACGAGCAGTACTTC
>.|.|TRBJ2-1|TRBV29-1
CSSLGVGEEFF
TGCAGCTCCTTGGGGGTAGGCGAGGAGTTCTTC
>TRBD1|.|TRBJ2-1|TRBV4-3
CASSQSWQGAGEQFF
TGCGCCAGCAGCCAAAGTTGGCAGGGGGCCGGTGAGCAGTTCTTC
>.|few|TRBJ2-7|TRBV28
CASSLLGSYEQYF
TGTGCCAGCAGTTTACTGGGGTCCTACGAGCAGTACTTC
>.|once|TRBJ1-3|TRBV19
CASSPVPSGNTIYF
TGTGCCAGTAGTCCCGTGCCCTCTGGAAACACCATATATTTT